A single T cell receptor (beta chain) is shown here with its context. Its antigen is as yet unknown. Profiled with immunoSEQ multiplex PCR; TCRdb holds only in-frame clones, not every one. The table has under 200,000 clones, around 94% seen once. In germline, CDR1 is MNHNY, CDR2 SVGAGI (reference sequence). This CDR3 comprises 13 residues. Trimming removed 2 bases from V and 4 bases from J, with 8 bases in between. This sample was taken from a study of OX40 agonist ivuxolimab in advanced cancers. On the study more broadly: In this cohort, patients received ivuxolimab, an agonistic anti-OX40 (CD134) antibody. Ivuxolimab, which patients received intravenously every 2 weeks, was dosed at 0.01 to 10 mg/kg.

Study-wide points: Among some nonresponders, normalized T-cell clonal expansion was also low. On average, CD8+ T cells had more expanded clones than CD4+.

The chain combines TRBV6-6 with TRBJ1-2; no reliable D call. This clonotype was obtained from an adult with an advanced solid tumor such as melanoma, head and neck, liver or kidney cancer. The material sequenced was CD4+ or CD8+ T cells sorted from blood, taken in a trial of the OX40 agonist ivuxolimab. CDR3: CASSYRNGYGYTF. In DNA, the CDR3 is TGTGCCAGCAGTTACCGGAACGGCTATGGCTACACCTTC.